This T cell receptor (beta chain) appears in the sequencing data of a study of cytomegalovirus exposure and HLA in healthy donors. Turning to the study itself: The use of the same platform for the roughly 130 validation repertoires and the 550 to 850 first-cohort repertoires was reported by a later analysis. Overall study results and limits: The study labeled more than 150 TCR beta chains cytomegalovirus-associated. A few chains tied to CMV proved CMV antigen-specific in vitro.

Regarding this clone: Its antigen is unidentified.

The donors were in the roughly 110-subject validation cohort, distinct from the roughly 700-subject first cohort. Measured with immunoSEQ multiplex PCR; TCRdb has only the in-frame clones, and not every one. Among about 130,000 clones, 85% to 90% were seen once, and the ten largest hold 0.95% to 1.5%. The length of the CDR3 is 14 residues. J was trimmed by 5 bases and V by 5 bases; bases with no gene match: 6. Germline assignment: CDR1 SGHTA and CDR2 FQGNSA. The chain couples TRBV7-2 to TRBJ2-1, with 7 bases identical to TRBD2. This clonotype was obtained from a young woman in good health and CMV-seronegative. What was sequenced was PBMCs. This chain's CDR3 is CASSPGTTNNEQFF. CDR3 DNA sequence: TGTGCCAGCAGCCCCGGGACTACCAACAATGAGCAGTTCTTC.